A single sample gave rise to the 21 T cell receptor beta chains below, sequenced in a study of cytomegalovirus exposure and HLA in healthy donors. Primers for the PCR totalled 60 Vbeta and 13 Jbeta. TCRdb's table, derived via immunoSEQ multiplex PCR, lists solely in-frame clones and lacks some. The data contain about 190,000 clones, over 70% of them singletons. The sequenced sample was PBMCs. These receptor sequences come from a woman younger than 35 in good health and CMV-seronegative.

The J gene is TRBJ2-3, the V gene TRBV4-2, with 10 bases aligning to TRBD2. Trimming removed 2 bases from V and 4 bases from J; junction bases left unmatched: 9. Germline CDR1 and CDR2: LGHNA and YNFKEQ. This CDR3 has 17 amino acids. The CDR3 sequence: CASSQPGLASAADTQYF. The DNA of the CDR3 is TGTGCCAGCAGCCAACCGGGACTAGCGAGTGCGGCAGATACGCAGTATTTT.

The count of this clone is one. In DNA, the CDR3 is TGTGCCAGCAGCCCTCGCCGGGACAGGGGTAATGGCTACACCTTC. Translation gives CASSPRRDRGNGYTF. This chain uses TRBV7-2 with TRBJ1-2; TRBD1 matches 10 bases. V shed 5 bases and J 6 bases; nucleotides not matched to a gene: 9. Germline V gene data show CDR1 as SGHTA and CDR2 as FQGNSA. This CDR3 has 15 residues.

The table lists this clone with a count of one. The V call is TRBV6-5, the J call TRBJ2-3, with 10 bases fitting TRBD1. With V trimmed by 2 bases and J by 3 bases, 2 bases remained unmatched. Germline lookup yields CDR1 MNHEY and CDR2 SVGAGI. The CDR3 is 15 residues long. Here the CDR3 DNA reads TGTGCCAGCAGTTACCGGGGACAGGGGACAGATACGCAGTATTTT. Residues: CASSYRGQGTDTQYF.

The CDR3 region has the DNA TGTGCCAGCAGTGATTTGTCGGATAATTCACCCCTCCACTTT. Translated, it gives CASSDLSDNSPLHF. This chain uses TRBV2 with TRBJ1-6; D uncertain. Trimming shortened V by 3 bases and J by 5 bases, and 8 bases separated the two germline ends. CDR3 length: 14 amino acids. Germline loops: CDR1 SNHLY, CDR2 FYNNEI.

The chain employs TRBV27 and TRBJ1-5; 7 positions agree with TRBD1. Germline V gives CDR1 MNHEY, CDR2 SMNVEV (reference sequence). Unmatched junction bases numbered 4, after V lost 5 bases and J lost 0 bases. This CDR3 spans 15 amino acids. Here the CDR3 DNA reads TGTGCCAGCAGTACACAGGGGTTTAGCAATCAGCCCCAGCATTTT. As protein: CASSTQGFSNQPQHF.

The V and J genes are TRBV7-2 and TRBJ1-2, with a tentative D call TRBD1 (6 bases). The length of the CDR3 is 16 residues. V was pared by 5 bases and J by 0 bases, with 16 bases between. Germline V gene data show CDR1 as SGHTA and CDR2 as FQGNSA. The CDR3: CASSPPGHRANYGYTF. The CDR3 region has the DNA TGTGCCAGCAGCCCGCCGGGACACCGAGCTAACTATGGCTACACCTTC.

This clone was seen a single time. The rearrangement joins TRBV5-4 to TRBJ2-5; 10 bases are a match to TRBD1. V trimming: 2 bases; J trimming: 4 bases; junction bases outside the gene matches: 2. The CDR3 extends over 14 amino acids. Germline loops: CDR1 SGHNT, CDR2 YYREEE (reference sequence). The chain's CDR3 is CASSFDRGPETQYF. CDR3 coding DNA: TGTGCCAGCAGCTTTGACAGGGGGCCAGAGACCCAGTACTTC.

The chain uses TRBV11-2 and TRBJ1-1; 7 bases match TRBD1. This CDR3 has 16 residues. CDR1 is SGHAT, CDR2 FQNNGV, per germline. The V and J ends lost 5 bases and 5 bases, in that order; junction bases with no gene match: 14. The CDR3 DNA follows: TGTGCCAGCAGCAAATGGGCCCGGGACAGTGTGACTGAAGCTTTCTTT. Translated: CASSKWARDSVTEAFF.

The gene calls are TRBV19 and TRBJ1-5, with TRBD1 matching over 7 bases. The J segment lost 1 base and the V segment lost 8 bases, leaving 5 bases of the junction unmatched. Germline values: CDR1 LNHDA, CDR2 SQIVND (reference sequence). This CDR3 has 14 residues. Here the CDR3 reads CASCRGFSNQPQHF. The DNA of the CDR3 is TGTGCCAGTTGCAGGGGGTTCAGCAATCAGCCCCAGCATTTT.

There are a few counts of this clone. The V and J genes are TRBV27 and TRBJ1-2; possibly TRBD1 for D (5 bases). The V gene's germline CDR1 is MNHEY and CDR2 SMNVEV (reference sequence). This CDR3 contains 13 residues. Trimming cost V 4 bases and J 8 bases, with 14 bases left between them. Here the CDR3 DNA reads TGTGCCAGCAGTTACGGGGGTTGGTCCGGCTACACCTTC. Translating gives CASSYGGWSGYTF.

V is TRBV5-6 and J is TRBJ2-3; 14 bases align to TRBD2. The germline CDR1 and CDR2 sequences are SGHDT and YYEEEE. The CDR3 runs to 16 residues. The junction had 3 bases not matched to a gene; V was cut back by 3 bases and J by 3 bases. The CDR3 sequence is CASSYRLAGGTDTQYF. CDR3 nucleotides: TGTGCCAGCAGCTATAGACTAGCGGGGGGGACAGATACGCAGTATTTT.

There are a few counts of this clone. The chain recombines TRBV4-2 with TRBJ2-2, with a tentative D call TRBD2 (5 bases). The CDR3 has 14 residues. Per germline, CDR1 LGHNA and CDR2 YNFKEQ. V lost 7 bases and J lost 6, with 15 bases in between. Here the CDR3 reads CASNPSLGSGELFF. CDR3 nucleotides: TGTGCCAGCAACCCTAGCTTAGGTTCCGGGGAGCTGTTTTTT.

In its sample, this clone was seen a few times. The genes are TRBV18 and TRBJ2-7; 14 positions agree with TRBD2. Germline V lookup: CDR1 KGHSH, CDR2 LQKENI. Trimming took 3 bases from V and 4 from J; bases not matched to a gene: 2. CDR3 size: 15 residues. CDR3 protein: CASSPTSGGAYEQYF. The CDR3, as DNA: TGTGCCAGCTCACCGACTAGCGGGGGGGCGTACGAGCAGTACTTC. Full variable domain (rest looked up from reference TRBV18 and TRBJ2-7): NAGVMQNPRHLVRRRGQEARLRCSPMKGHSHVYWYRQLPEEGLKFMVYLQKENIIDESGMPKERFSAEFPKEGPSILRIQQVVRGDSAAYFCASSPTSGGAYEQYFGPGTRLTVT.

This clone was seen more than once but under ten times. J is TRBJ2-1 and V is TRBV19; 10 nucleotides align to TRBD2. The CDR3 has 16 residues. Germline V gene data show CDR1 as LNHDA and CDR2 as SQIVND (reference sequence). V lost 1 base and J lost 8; bases outside the gene matches: 8. Here the CDR3 DNA reads TGTGCCAGTAGTATAGGGGCTAGCGGGAGACACTATGAGCAGTTCTTC. Translating it yields CASSIGASGRHYEQFF.

A single count supports this clone. The J gene is TRBJ1-6, the V gene TRBV6-5, with 7 bases matching TRBD1. V shed 6 bases, J shed 5 bases, and the junction held 4 bases outside the gene matches. CDR1 MNHEY and CDR2 SVGAGI come from the germline V gene. The CDR3 length is 14 residues. The CDR3 loop reads CASSPGQHNSPLHF. The CDR3 DNA sequence: TGTGCCAGCAGCCCGGGACAGCATAATTCACCCCTCCACTTT.

The rearrangement uses TRBV28 and TRBJ2-1; 7 bases are a match to TRBD2. V was pared by 11 bases and J by 6 bases, with 28 bases of the junction left unmatched. There are 19 residues in the CDR3. CDR1 and CDR2 from the germline V gene are MDHEN and SYDVKM. In nucleotides, the CDR3 is TGTGCCCGAACCTTTCTAGCCTTAACCCGGGGGGTCTTTCCCAATGAGCAGTTCTTC. As protein: CARTFLALTRGVFPNEQFF.

The chain has TRBV5-6 and TRBJ2-5, with D possibly TRBD2 on 6 matching bases. This CDR3 has 13 amino acids. Trimming stripped 5 bases from V and 3 bases from J, with 11 bases between. The germline gives CDR1 SGHDT, CDR2 YYEEEE. The CDR3 loop is CASSLAVEETQYF. The CDR3 DNA sequence: TGTGCCAGCAGTTTAGCGGTAGAAGAGACCCAGTACTTC.

The rearrangement joins TRBV7-8 to TRBJ1-1; 7 nucleotides line up with TRBD1. Germline CDR1 is SGHVS and CDR2 is FQNEAQ. CDR3 size: 14 residues. With V trimmed by 4 bases and J by 11 bases, 13 bases remained unmatched. The CDR3 DNA reads TGTGCCAGCAGCTCCGGGGACAGTAGGGTGATGGCTTTCTTT. This encodes CASSSGDSRVMAFF.

The chain carries TRBV5-1 and TRBJ2-3; a possible D gene is TRBD1 (5 bases). Trimming removed 0 bases at V and 0 bases at J, with 8 bases between. This CDR3 region has 15 residues. From germline, CDR1 is SGHRS and CDR2 YFSETQ. In nucleotides, the CDR3 is TGCGCCAGCAGCTTGGAGACAGCTAGCACAGATACGCAGTATTTT. Protein product: CASSLETASTDTQYF.

The V gene is TRBV2, the J gene TRBJ1-3; D is undetermined. Trimming took off 3 bases at V and 2 bases at J, with 14 bases between the two ends. The germline CDR1 and CDR2 sequences are SNHLY and FYNNEI. The CDR3 contains 16 residues. CDR3: CASSDQFGYTGNTIYF. The CDR3 bases are TGTGCCAGCAGTGACCAGTTCGGGTACACTGGAAACACCATATATTTT. Drawing the rest from reference TRBV2 and TRBJ1-3, the complete variable domain is EPEVTQTPSHQVTQMGQEVILRCVPISNHLYFYWYRQILGQKVEFLVSFYNNEISEKSEIFDDQFSVERPDGSNFTLKIRSTKLEDSAMYFCASSDQFGYTGNTIYFGEGSWLTVV.

This clone has only one observation. CDR3 in amino acids: CASSLRRGLHTEAFF. CDR3 nucleotide sequence: TGTGCCAGCAGTTTAAGACGGGGGTTACACACTGAAGCTTTCTTT. This sequence joins TRBV28 and TRBJ1-1; maybe TRBD1 (5 bases). The CDR3 sequence is 15 residues long. V shed 2 bases and J shed 3 bases, with 13 bases lying between them. CDR1 is MDHEN, CDR2 SYDVKM, per germline.